Given below is one T cell receptor (beta chain) in context. The clone's antigen remains unknown. No base quality values were provided; no much bigger clone lies one nucleotide off. These data belong to a study of early stage breast cancer tumors (TCRdb year 2017). Concerning the study at large: Of the 16 invasive breast tumors, some twelve were found to be estrogen receptor-positive, progesterone receptor-positive and HER2-negative. About 65% of the 12 ER+/PR+/HER2- tumors were invasive ductal carcinomas, while the other four were invasive lobular carcinomas. A read coverage of roughly 10-fold per sample was achieved on average. The samples as a whole yielded approximately 2,800,000 detected templates, corresponding to roughly 1 million unique clonotypes.

At the junction V is shortened by 2 bases and J by 6 bases, with 17 bases in between. The CDR3 measures 17 amino acids from cysteine to phenylalanine. CDR3 DNA is the only sequence kept; it has 51 bases, read in frame from the first base. The germline V gene supplies CDR1 ENHRY and CDR2 SYGVKD. Paper-wide results and their limitations: Chain pairing and functional markers such as CD4, CD8 and FOXP3 were missed by bulk genomic DNA sequencing of unsorted cells. The small cohort size prevented analysis by tumor subtype. Greater similarity was observed between blood and normal breast repertoires than between blood and tumor repertoires, and tumor was distinguished from normal in about 90% of the 16 patients when each tissue was compared with blood. Enriched TCRB sequences shared across patients were mostly commonly generated sequences, unlikely to play an important role in the tumor microenvironment. Tumors showed around 2.5-fold higher T cell density and higher clonality than adjacent normal breast tissue.

Each sample was amplified in two independent genomic DNA replicates, using 0.5 ug for blood and around 1.4 ug for tumor or normal breast. Following the manufacturer's instructions, the ImmunoSeq Intro kit was used to carry out TCRB sequencing on genomic DNA. The multiplex PCR ran for 30 to 35 cycles using proprietary primers and spike-in control sequences for absolute quantification. Single-end 150-bp reads were used to sequence an 87-bp fragment covering the CDR3 and the flanking V and J genes. Seven samples, each with two replicates, were multiplexed per lane of an Illumina MiSeq using version 3.0 chemistry. Per the original workflow: Raw data were processed by the vendor's proprietary pipeline, with both replicates merged into one result per sample. Clonotypes were defined as productive rearrangements sharing the V-gene family, CDR3 amino acid sequence and J-gene segment. Clonality was computed as 1 minus the normalized Shannon entropy (Pielou evenness) of TCRB abundances. T cell density was estimated as total templates divided by the number of input cells, with the number of input cells inferred from the DNA input amount. Total repertoire diversity and clonality were estimated with Recon using default parameters. A clonotype counted as tumor-enriched if its abundance in tumor exceeded 0.1% and was at least 32-fold higher than its abundance in normal breast. Not all clones reach the TCRdb copy of this immuneACCESS table, which keeps in-frame sequences only. Checked studies attribute under half of the gap to unresolved V genes and leave the rest unexplained. From that table come the V and J calls and clone size; the DNA was used to work out D and trimming. This sample is represented by 11,000 to 15,000 clones; approximately 88% of them were singletons. 4.9% of the sample is in the top ten clones.

Adjacent normal breast tissue was collected roughly 1.9-4 cm away from the tumor, rinsed in PBS and stored in prechilled RNAlater. Because normal breast tissue has high lipid content and low cell density, 100-300 mg of normal breast tissue was often needed to obtain enough DNA. The study profiled bulk TCR beta-chain repertoires in matched peripheral blood, tumor and adjacent normal breast tissue taken from over 15 patients with early-stage breast cancer. The Qiagen AllPrep DNA/RNA Mini kit was used to extract genomic DNA. Sample: normal breast tissue next to the tumor. The V and J segments used are TRBV10-3 and TRBJ1-6; a weak D assignment points to TRBD1 (5 bases agree). This clonotype originated in a person in their thirties with breast cancer. CDR3 region: CAISEPDRREINSPLHF. The DNA is TGTGCCATCAGTGAGCCTGATCGCAGGGAGATTAATTCACCCCTCCACTTT.